This T cell receptor beta chain is from a study of spatial heterogeneity in lung cancer. The CDR3 spans 14 residues. The V end was cut by 4 bases, the J end by 0 bases, with 9 bases between. Germline V CDR1 and CDR2: SGDLS, YYNGEE. Via MiXCR, TCRdb re-called the 5' RACE reads, giving one row per CDR3 protein. Of fewer than 9,000 distinct CDR3 sequences listed, over 7.5% are singletons. The sample's time point: sample taken at primary tumor resection. Whole RNA was taken from tumor, nontumor lung or frozen PBMC; it was then sequenced unsorted. This clonotype has at least ten counts. The source of this sequence is a female donor with early-stage non-small cell lung cancer. V is TRBV9 and J is TRBJ2-3; D unclear. This sample comprised PBMCs, obtained at surgery. CDR3 nucleotides: TGTGCCAGCAGCTCACGCTCTAGCACAGATACGCAGTATTTT. Amino acid sequence: CASSSRSSTDTQYF.